Shown below are 30 T cell receptor beta chains from a single sample sequenced in a study of T-cell reconstitution after alpha-beta-depleted transplantation in children. It was with unique molecular identifiers that the TCRbeta library was prepared. TCRdb ran MiXCR on the PCR reads and lists one entry per CDR3 protein. Of roughly 200,000 distinct CDR3 sequences listed, roughly a tenth are singletons. Source: PBMCs, taken before TCRalphabeta/CD19-depleted stem cell transplant. The source of these receptors is a child in the first two years of life with acute myeloid leukemia, due to receive a stem cell transplant.

Many counts were recorded for this clonotype. The chain joins TRBV5-1 to TRBJ2-7; 10 bases are a match to TRBD2. The CDR3 runs 13 residues. Germline CDR1 SGHRS, CDR2 YFSETQ. The V and J ends lost 6 bases and 4 bases, in that order; junction bases with no gene match: 4. The CDR3 protein is CASNPSGSYEQYF. Here the CDR3 DNA reads TGCGCCAGCAACCCTAGCGGGAGTTACGAGCAGTACTTC.

There are a few counts of this clonotype. The chain is built from TRBV28 and TRBJ2-3; no definite D call. Germline V lookup: CDR1 MDHEN, CDR2 SYDVKM. The CDR3 loop spans 10 amino acids. Trimming shortened V by 8 bases and J by 6 bases, and 6 bases separated the two germline ends. CDR3 sequence (DNA): TGTGCCAGCGAGAAGGATACGCAGTATTTT. Protein: CASEKDTQYF.

The table lists this clonotype with a few counts. The gene calls are TRBV7-2 and TRBJ2-1; D may be TRBD2 (5 bases). The length of the CDR3 is 12 residues. Trimming stripped 6 bases from V and 10 bases from J, with 13 bases between. The germline V gene encodes CDR1 SGHTA and CDR2 FQGNSA. CDR3 loop: CASSSEGGEQFF. Written as DNA, the CDR3 is TGTGCCAGCAGTAGCGAGGGCGGGGAGCAGTTCTTC.

This clonotype was observed at least ten times. The chain uses TRBV5-1 and TRBJ1-6, with D perhaps matching TRBD1 (6 bases). The CDR3 consists of 16 residues. Looked up from germline, CDR1 is SGHRS and CDR2 is YFSETQ. The V end was cut by 3 bases, the J end by 8 bases, with 18 bases between. The CDR3 loop reads CASSSTPQGRDSPLHF. DNA for the CDR3: TGCGCCAGCAGCTCCACCCCACAGGGTCGGGATTCACCCCTCCACTTT.

This clonotype was counted at least ten times. The chain joins TRBV7-2 to TRBJ2-3; D call uncertain. The CDR3 is 14 residues long. V was cut by 2 bases and J by 6 bases, with 12 bases left in between. From germline, CDR1 is SGHTA and CDR2 FQGNSA. The CDR3 nucleotides read TGTGCCAGCAGCTTACAAGCCCCGCCGGATACGCAGTATTTT. It is translated as CASSLQAPPDTQYF.

This clonotype was seen at least ten times. This chain uses TRBV7-2 with TRBJ1-1; TRBD1 is a possible D gene (6 bases). The CDR3 loop spans 13 amino acids. Per germline, CDR1 SGHTA and CDR2 FQGNSA. Trimming left V 3 bases short and J 5 bases short, with 10 bases between. Here the CDR3 reads CASSFGTFTEAFF. The CDR3 DNA follows: TGTGCCAGCAGCTTCGGGACATTTACTGAAGCTTTCTTT.

This clonotype was seen repeatedly, ten times or more. V gene TRBV27 combines with J gene TRBJ1-1; D not resolved. Trimming removed 6 bases at V and 2 bases at J, with 16 bases between. CDR3 length equals 15 residues. From germline, CDR1 is MNHEY and CDR2 SMNVEV (reference sequence). For the CDR3, the DNA is TGTGCCAGCAGGCACTTTACGGGAGGAAACACTGAAGCTTTCTTT. Its protein product is CASRHFTGGNTEAFF.

In its sample, this clonotype was seen many times. V is TRBV6-5 and J is TRBJ2-7, with TRBD2 as a possible D gene (6 bases). The length of the CDR3 is 15 residues. V shed 2 bases and J shed 5 bases, with 16 bases lying between them. Per the germline V gene, CDR1 is MNHEY and CDR2 is SVGAGI. DNA of the CDR3: TGTGCCAGCAGTTACGTTGTCGGGAGCTACAACGAGCAGTACTTC. This translates into CASSYVVGSYNEQYF.

This clonotype was observed many times. The chain joins TRBV29-1 to TRBJ1-5; D not certain. CDR1 is SQVTM, CDR2 ANQGSEA, per germline. The CDR3 is made up of 10 amino acids. With 8 bases removed from V and 5 bases from J, the gap between germline ends came to 7 bases. DNA of the CDR3: TGCAGCACCAATGATCAGCCCCAGCATTTT. As protein: CSTNDQPQHF.

This clonotype was seen many times. The chain is built from TRBV20-1 and TRBJ2-7; a weak D match, TRBD2 (6 bases). V lost 3 bases to trimming and J lost 2 bases, with 11 bases between them. Germline-derived CDR1 and CDR2 are DFQATT and SNEGSKA (reference sequence). The CDR3 is 13 residues long. CDR3 bases: TGCAGTGCTAGTGGGGGACTGGCCTACGAGCAGTACTTC. Its protein product is CSASGGLAYEQYF.

This clonotype was recorded many times. The rearrangement links TRBV12-3 or TRBV12-4 to TRBJ2-1; D may be TRBD2 (6 bases). The CDR3 consists of 19 residues. V lost 2 bases and J 0 bases, leaving 20 bases between the germline ends. CDR3 DNA sequence: TGTGCCAGCAGTTTAATTTGGCAGGGAGGATTCAGCTCCTACAATGAGCAGTTCTTC. Translated, it gives CASSLIWQGGFSSYNEQFF.

This clonotype was recorded at least ten times. The V gene is TRBV5-6, the J gene TRBJ1-6; the D gene is possibly TRBD1 (6 bases). The CDR3 loop spans 14 amino acids. The germline V gene encodes CDR1 SGHDT and CDR2 YYEEEE. V lost 2 bases to trimming and J lost 6 bases, with 9 bases between them. This chain's CDR3 is CASSFWGLNSPLHF. The CDR3, as DNA: TGTGCCAGCAGCTTCTGGGGGCTTAATTCACCCCTCCACTTT.

This clonotype has a count of ten or more. V is TRBV18 and J is TRBJ2-2; D remains unclear. The length of the CDR3 is 13 residues. V gave up 0 bases and J gave up 6 bases, with 5 bases separating them. Looked up from germline, CDR1 is KGHSH and CDR2 is LQKENI. This chain's CDR3 is CASSPPGSGELFF. The CDR3 coding sequence is TGTGCCAGCTCACCACCAGGGTCCGGGGAGCTGTTTTTT.

The table lists this clonotype with many counts. DNA of the CDR3: TGTGCCAGCAGCTTAGCACAGGGGATGGCTGAAAAACTGTTTTTT. This encodes CASSLAQGMAEKLFF. The chain recombines TRBV7-9 with TRBJ1-4; 7 bases map to TRBD1. The CDR3 extends over 15 amino acids. V gave up 0 bases and J gave up 7 bases; unmatched junction bases: 5. Germline values: CDR1 SEHNR, CDR2 FQNEAQ (reference sequence).

This clonotype was observed a handful of times. The chain couples TRBV7-3 to TRBJ2-7; D is unresolved. V was cut by 0 bases and J by 5 bases, with 8 bases left in between. CDR1 SGHTA and CDR2 FQGTGA come from the germline V gene. The CDR3 is 13 amino acids. The CDR3, as DNA: TGTGCCAGCAGCTTAACGGCAAGCCACGAGCAGTACTTC. Residues: CASSLTASHEQYF.

This clonotype was detected many times. V gene TRBV2 combines with J gene TRBJ2-2, with D unclear. V lost 3 bases and J 1 base, leaving 6 bases between the germline ends. CDR3 length: 14 residues. CDR1 is SNHLY, CDR2 FYNNEI, per germline. The CDR3 protein is CASSDDENTGELFF. The CDR3 DNA sequence: TGTGCCAGCAGTGACGACGAGAACACCGGGGAGCTGTTTTTT.

This clonotype has at least ten counts. This chain links TRBV30 with TRBJ2-2; D possibly uses TRBD1 or TRBD2 (5 bases each). Trimming left V 0 bases short and J 6 bases short, with 8 bases between. The CDR3 totals 13 residues. Germline loops: CDR1 GTSNPN, CDR2 SVGIG (reference sequence). In DNA form, the CDR3 reads TGTGCCTGGAGTGTATTGGGGGCCGGGGAGCTGTTTTTT. This codes for CAWSVLGAGELFF.

The chain has TRBV27 and TRBJ2-3, with 8 bases identical to TRBD2. This CDR3 contains 18 residues. In germline, CDR1 is MNHEY, CDR2 SMNVEV (reference sequence). V shed 2 bases, J shed 0 bases, and the junction held 10 bases outside the gene matches. CDR3 in DNA: TGTGCCAGCAGTTTAACCCTTCCACCTAGCGGGAGCACAGATACGCAGTATTTT. The encoded protein is CASSLTLPPSGSTDTQYF.

A note on this clonotype: At one boundary the junction diverges from the germline segment, which might be a read error. This chain connects TRBV9 to TRBJ2-2; a weak D match, TRBD1 (6 bases). The CDR3 loop spans 15 amino acids. Germline V gene lookup returns CDR1 SGDLS and CDR2 YYNGEE. CDR3 in amino acids: CASCVNSGESGELFF. In DNA, the CDR3 is TGTGCCAGCTGCGTAAACTCAGGGGAATCCGGGGAGCTGTTTTTT. The full variable domain, rest sourced from reference TRBV9 and TRBJ2-2, is DSGVTQTPKHLITATGQRVTLRCSPRSGDLSVYWYQQSLDQGLQFLIQYYNGEERAKGNILERFSAQQFPDLHSELNLSSLELGDSALYFCASCVNSGESGELFFGEGSRLTVL.

This clonotype was seen ten or more times. The J gene is TRBJ2-3, the V gene TRBV20-1, with 11 bases that match TRBD2. Losses at the gene ends were 3 bases for V and 2 bases for J; bases not matched to a gene: 7. CDR1 is DFQATT and CDR2 is SNEGSKA in the germline V gene (reference sequence). This CDR3 has 16 residues. The CDR3 DNA reads as TGCAGTGCTAGGGATCCTAGCGGGAGGTCCACAGATACGCAGTATTTT. This gives the protein CSARDPSGRSTDTQYF.

In this sample, this clonotype turned up many times. This chain uses TRBV15 with TRBJ2-7, with D hard to call. Germline V gene lookup returns CDR1 LNHNV and CDR2 YYDKDF (reference sequence). This CDR3 is built from 15 residues. V was pared by 0 bases and J by 1 base, with 10 bases between. Here the CDR3 reads CATSRDLGGSYEQYF. DNA of the CDR3: TGTGCCACCAGCAGAGATCTGGGCGGATCCTACGAGCAGTACTTC.

This clonotype was seen repeatedly, ten times or more. V is TRBV7-9 and J is TRBJ1-3; no reliable D call. Germline V lookup: CDR1 SEHNR, CDR2 FQNEAQ (reference sequence). Trimming stripped 4 bases from V and 9 bases from J, with 16 bases between. This CDR3 is built from 14 residues. CDR3 loop: CASSSSGDGPTIYF. CDR3 nucleotide sequence: TGTGCCAGCAGCTCTTCTGGCGACGGGCCCACCATATATTTT.

This clonotype has a count of ten or more. The chain employs TRBV12-3 or TRBV12-4 and TRBJ1-4; possible D gene TRBD1, 5 bases. CDR3 length equals 15 residues. The V and J ends lost 6 bases and 7 bases respectively, with 18 bases between them. CDR3 sequence: CASSRGDARGEKLFF. The DNA for the CDR3 is TGTGCCAGCAGCCGCGGGGACGCCCGAGGTGAAAAACTGTTTTTT.

This clonotype was seen repeatedly, ten times or more. The V and J genes are TRBV27 and TRBJ1-2; the match to TRBD1 covers 8 bases. This CDR3 contains 17 residues. CDR1 and CDR2 (germline): MNHEY, SMNVEV (reference sequence). Trimming removed 2 bases from V and 6 bases from J; junction bases left unmatched: 14. CDR3 protein: CASSLTGDRQFSNGYTF. The CDR3, as DNA: TGTGCCAGCAGTTTAACGGGGGACAGGCAATTTTCAAATGGCTACACCTTC.

Comment on this clonotype: This may arise from a read error, as a much more abundant clone is one base away. J is TRBJ1-2 and V is TRBV11-2, with TRBD1 matching 7 bases. The J segment lost 2 bases and the V segment lost 10 bases, leaving 25 bases of the junction unmatched. Germline V lookup: CDR1 SGHAT, CDR2 FQNNGV. The CDR3 covers 19 residues. Here the CDR3 reads CATRPYHHEGAGTNYGYTF. For the CDR3, the DNA is TGTGCCACCCGCCCATACCATCATGAGGGGGCAGGGACCAACTATGGCTACACCTTC.

On this clonotype: This could be a read error, since a much larger clone is one nucleotide away. V gene TRBV20-1 combines with J gene TRBJ2-7; D ambiguous. From germline, CDR1 is DFQATT and CDR2 SNEGSKA (reference sequence). The CDR3 extends over 12 amino acids. The DNA for the CDR3 is TGCTGTGCTAGTAAAGGGTCCTACGAGCAGTACTTC. Protein sequence: CCASKGSYEQYF.

This clonotype has a count of ten or more. This chain links TRBV25-1 with TRBJ2-1; TRBD2 is a possible D gene (5 bases). CDR1 MGHDK and CDR2 SYGVNS come from the germline V gene. Trimming cost V 5 bases and J 9 bases, with 17 bases left between them. The CDR3 consists of 14 residues. CDR3 sequence: CASSPRTPYGEQFF. The CDR3 DNA is TGTGCCAGCAGTCCCCGGACTCCCTACGGTGAGCAGTTCTTC.

V usage is TRBV3-1 and J usage is TRBJ2-7; 8 bases line up with TRBD2. The germline gives CDR1 LGHDT, CDR2 YNNKEL (reference sequence). After removal of 1 base from V and 3 bases from J, the junction contained 8 bases not matched to a gene. The CDR3 runs 16 residues. The CDR3 nucleotides are TGTGCCAGCAGCCAAGTCCTAGCGGGTGGATACTACGAGCAGTACTTC. It yields the protein CASSQVLAGGYYEQYF.

This clonotype was picked up many times. The chain carries TRBV12-3 or TRBV12-4 and TRBJ1-2; D gene ambiguous. The CDR3 sequence is 12 residues long. V was shortened by 3 bases and J by 3 bases, with 5 bases between the two germline ends. CDR3 DNA sequence: TGTGCCAGCAGTTTTCGGCACTATGGCTACACCTTC. Translating it yields CASSFRHYGYTF.

The chain is built from TRBV19 and TRBJ2-2; 9 bases are a match to TRBD1. V lost 4 bases to trimming and J lost 6 bases; unmatched junction nucleotides: 6. The CDR3 runs to 15 residues. CDR1 and CDR2 from the germline V gene are LNHDA and SQIVND (reference sequence). CDR3 sequence: CASSTTGGAAGELFF. DNA for the CDR3: TGTGCCAGTAGTACCACAGGGGGCGCAGCCGGGGAGCTGTTTTTT.